The TCR beta chain described here comes from a study of control samples from healthy donors and cancer patients. Method: immunoSEQ multiplex PCR; TCRdb's copy keeps in-frame clones and lacks some. In the table there are 85,000 to 95,000 clones, 82% of which are singletons. The germline V and J ends were trimmed by 2 bases and 4 bases, with 9 bases remaining between them. CDR3 size: 15 residues. The germline CDR1 and CDR2 sequences are SSHAT and FNYEAQ (reference sequence). This sequence originates from a woman between 55 and 75 years old in good health. This sequence joins TRBV7-7 and TRBJ1-6; D unclear. Input material: blood. The CDR3 coding sequence is TGTGCCAGCAGCTTACCGCAACCTTATAATTCACCCCTCCACTTT. This translates into CASSLPQPYNSPLHF.